The sequence of this TCR beta chain was determined in a study of OX40 agonist ivuxolimab in advanced cancers. Study-level information: Patient treatment consisted of intravenous ivuxolimab administration every 2 weeks at 0.01 to 10 mg/kg. People who had prior anti-PD-1, anti-PD-L1 or anti-CTLA-4 therapy could take part, and 40% had some. General study results and limits: Average numbers of expanded clones were greater in CD8+ T cells than in CD4+.

Produced via immunoSEQ multiplex PCR; TCRdb's table is partial and in-frame only. The repertoire consists of 70,000 to 90,000 clones, with about 89% occurring once and the leading ten covering 8.4%. V shed 5 bases and J shed 2 bases, with 13 bases lying between them. The CDR3 runs to 15 residues. Per the germline V gene, CDR1 is MNHNY and CDR2 is SVGAGI (reference sequence). A word on this clone: Its antigen is currently unknown.

The sequencing here drew on CD4+ or CD8+ T cells sorted from blood, taken in a trial of the OX40 agonist ivuxolimab. This rearrangement joins TRBV6-6 to TRBJ1-5; tentatively, D is TRBD1 (5 bases). The sequence was collected from an adult with an advanced solid tumor such as melanoma, head and neck, liver or kidney cancer. This CDR3 reads CASSDLGGGNQPQHF. The CDR3 DNA follows: TGTGCCAGCAGTGACCTGGGGGGGGGCAATCAGCCCCAGCATTTT.